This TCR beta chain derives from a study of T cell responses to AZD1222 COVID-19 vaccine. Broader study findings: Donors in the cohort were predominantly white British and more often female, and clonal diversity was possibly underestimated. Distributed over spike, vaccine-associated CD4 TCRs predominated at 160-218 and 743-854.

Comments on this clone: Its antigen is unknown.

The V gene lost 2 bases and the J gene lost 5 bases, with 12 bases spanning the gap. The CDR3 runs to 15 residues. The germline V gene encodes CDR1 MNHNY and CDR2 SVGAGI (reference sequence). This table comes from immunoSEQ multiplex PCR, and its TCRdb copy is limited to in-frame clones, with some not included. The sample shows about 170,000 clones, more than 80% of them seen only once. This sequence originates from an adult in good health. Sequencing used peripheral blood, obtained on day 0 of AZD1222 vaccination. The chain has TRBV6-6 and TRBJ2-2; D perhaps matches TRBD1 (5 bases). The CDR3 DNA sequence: TGTGCCAGCAGTTACGGCTCAGGGCGAACCGGGGAGCTGTTTTTT. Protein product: CASSYGSGRTGELFF.